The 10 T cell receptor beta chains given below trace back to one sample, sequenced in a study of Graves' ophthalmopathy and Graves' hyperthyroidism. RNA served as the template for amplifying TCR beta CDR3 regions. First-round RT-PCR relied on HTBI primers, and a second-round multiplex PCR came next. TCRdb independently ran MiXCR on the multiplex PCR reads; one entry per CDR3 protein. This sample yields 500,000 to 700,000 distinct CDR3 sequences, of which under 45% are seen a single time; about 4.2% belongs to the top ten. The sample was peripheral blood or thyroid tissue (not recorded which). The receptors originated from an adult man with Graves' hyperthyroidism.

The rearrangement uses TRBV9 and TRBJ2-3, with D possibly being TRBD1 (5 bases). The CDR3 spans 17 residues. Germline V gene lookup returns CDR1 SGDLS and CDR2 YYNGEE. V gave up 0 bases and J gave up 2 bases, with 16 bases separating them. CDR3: CASSVARYGQLTDTQYF. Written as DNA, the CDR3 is TGTGCCAGCAGCGTAGCTAGGTACGGACAACTCACAGATACGCAGTATTTT.

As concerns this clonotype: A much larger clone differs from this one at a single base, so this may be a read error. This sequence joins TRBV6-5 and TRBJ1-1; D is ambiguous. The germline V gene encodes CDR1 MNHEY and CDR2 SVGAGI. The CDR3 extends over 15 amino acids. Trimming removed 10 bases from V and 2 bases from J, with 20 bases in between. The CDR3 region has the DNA TGTGCCATCAGCCCTACTCTTGACGGTAACACTGAAGCTTTCTTT. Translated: CAISPTLDGNTEAFF.

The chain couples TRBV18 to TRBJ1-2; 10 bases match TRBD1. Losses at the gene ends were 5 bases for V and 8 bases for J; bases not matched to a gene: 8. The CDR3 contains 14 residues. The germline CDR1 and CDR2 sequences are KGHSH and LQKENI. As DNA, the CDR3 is TGTGCCAGCTCATCGGGACAGGGGAGTACGGGCTACACCTTC. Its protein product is CASSSGQGSTGYTF.

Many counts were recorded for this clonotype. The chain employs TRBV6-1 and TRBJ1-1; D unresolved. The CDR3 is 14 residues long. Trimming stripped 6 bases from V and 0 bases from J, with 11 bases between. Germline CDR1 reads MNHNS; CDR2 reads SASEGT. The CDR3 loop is CASREPALNTEAFF. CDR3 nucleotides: TGTGCCAGCAGGGAGCCCGCTCTGAACACTGAAGCTTTCTTT.

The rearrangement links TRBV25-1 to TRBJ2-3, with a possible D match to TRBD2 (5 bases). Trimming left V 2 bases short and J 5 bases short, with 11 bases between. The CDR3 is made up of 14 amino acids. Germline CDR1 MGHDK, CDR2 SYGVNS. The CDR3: CASSEGAGRDTQYF. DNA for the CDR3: TGTGCCAGCAGTGAAGGCGCGGGTCGAGATACGCAGTATTTT.

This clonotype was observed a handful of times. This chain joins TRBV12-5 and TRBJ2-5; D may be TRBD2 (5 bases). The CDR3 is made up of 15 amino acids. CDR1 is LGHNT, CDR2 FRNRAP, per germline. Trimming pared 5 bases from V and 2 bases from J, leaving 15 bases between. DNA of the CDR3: TGTGCTAGTGGTCTCGCTCCGGGATCACAAGAGACCCAGTACTTC. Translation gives CASGLAPGSQETQYF.

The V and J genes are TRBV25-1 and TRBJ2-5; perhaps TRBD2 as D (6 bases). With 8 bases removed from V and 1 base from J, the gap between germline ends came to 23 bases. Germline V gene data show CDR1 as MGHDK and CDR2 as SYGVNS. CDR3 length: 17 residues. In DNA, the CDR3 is TGTGCCAGCCGTTCGTTTGGTGGTGGAGGGACCCAAGAGACCCAGTACTTC. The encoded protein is CASRSFGGGGTQETQYF.

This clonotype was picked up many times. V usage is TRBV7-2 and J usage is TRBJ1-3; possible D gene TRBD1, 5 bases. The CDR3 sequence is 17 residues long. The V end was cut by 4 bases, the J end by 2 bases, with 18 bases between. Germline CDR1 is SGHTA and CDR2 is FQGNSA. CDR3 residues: CASSSTRQLKTGNTIYF. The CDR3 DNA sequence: TGTGCCAGCAGCTCTACACGACAGCTAAAAACTGGAAACACCATATATTTT.

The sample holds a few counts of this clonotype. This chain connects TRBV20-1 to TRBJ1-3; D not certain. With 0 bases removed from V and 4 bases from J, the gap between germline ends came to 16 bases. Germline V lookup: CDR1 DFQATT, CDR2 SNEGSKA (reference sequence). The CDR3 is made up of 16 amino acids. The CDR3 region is CSARDYSRKKGNTIYF. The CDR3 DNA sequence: TGCAGTGCTAGAGATTATTCGAGAAAAAAAGGAAACACCATATATTTT.

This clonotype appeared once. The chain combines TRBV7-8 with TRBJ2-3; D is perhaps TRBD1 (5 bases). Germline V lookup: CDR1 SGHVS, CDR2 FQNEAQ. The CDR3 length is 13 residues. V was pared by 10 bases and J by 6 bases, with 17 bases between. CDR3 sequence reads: CATRGHFPDTQYF. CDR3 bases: TGTGCCACGCGTGGACACTTCCCCGATACGCAGTATTTT.